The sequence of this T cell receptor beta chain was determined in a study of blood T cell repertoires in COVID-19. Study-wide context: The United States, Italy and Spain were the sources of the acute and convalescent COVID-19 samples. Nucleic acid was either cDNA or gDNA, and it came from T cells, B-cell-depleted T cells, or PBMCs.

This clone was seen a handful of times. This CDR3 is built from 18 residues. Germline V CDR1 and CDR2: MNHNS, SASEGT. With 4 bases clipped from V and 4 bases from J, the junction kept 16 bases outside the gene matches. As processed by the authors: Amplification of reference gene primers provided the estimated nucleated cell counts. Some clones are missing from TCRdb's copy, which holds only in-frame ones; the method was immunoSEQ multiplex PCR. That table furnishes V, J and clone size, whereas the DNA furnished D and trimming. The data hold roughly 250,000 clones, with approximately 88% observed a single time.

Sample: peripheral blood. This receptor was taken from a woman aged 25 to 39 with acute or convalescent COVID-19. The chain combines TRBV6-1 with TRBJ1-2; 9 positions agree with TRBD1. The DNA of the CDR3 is TGTGCCAGCAGTGGCCCCGGGACAGGGACCACTGCGACCTATGGCTACACCTTC. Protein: CASSGPGTGTTATYGYTF.